This is a list of T cell receptor beta chains from one sample in a study of response to subunit inactivated influenza vaccine. TCRdb recomputed calls from the RT-PCR reads with MiXCR, one row per CDR3 protein. This repertoire shows hundreds of thousands of distinct CDR3 sequences, 15% to 19% found once; its top ten account for more than 9%. Sequences were derived from PBMCs from blood, sampled roughly 12 days after vaccination. The receptors shown here come from a middle-aged man who received an inactivated influenza vaccine. Both conserved end residues are part of each CDR3. A clone size is listed for some rows: how often the clone was seen (once, few, many), or a class if it is expanded.

CDR3 protein: CSARDRSTGTSGGKQYF
J gene: TRBJ2-7
clone size: once
V gene: TRBV20-1

CDR3 protein: CATSRRGLAKNIQYF
J gene: TRBJ2-4
clone size: few
V gene: TRBV15

CDR3 protein: CASSQTSYEQYF
J gene: TRBJ2-7
clone size: NA
V gene: TRBV7-8

CDR3 protein: CASRRAGLYEQYF
J gene: TRBJ2-7
clone size: many
V gene: TRBV27

CDR3 protein: CASSLRGADGYTF
J gene: TRBJ1-2
clone size: NA
V gene: TRBV3-1

CDR3 protein: CASSLGTHTVNTEAFF
J gene: TRBJ1-1
clone size: NA
V gene: TRBV5-1

CDR3 protein: CASSYSKVPGTNEKLFF
J gene: TRBJ1-4
clone size: many
V gene: TRBV6-5

CDR3 protein: CASSLLQGSVEQFF
J gene: TRBJ2-1
clone size: NA
V gene: TRBV7-2

CDR3 protein: CASSKAGALNEQFF
J gene: TRBJ2-1
clone size: NA
V gene: TRBV19

CDR3 protein: CASSQERWGALLNTEAFF
J gene: TRBJ1-1
clone size: few
V gene: TRBV3-1

CDR3 protein: CASSSAGFRYF
J gene: TRBJ2-5
clone size: few
V gene: TRBV6-2/TRBV6-3

CDR3 protein: CASSLHPQGSGANVLTF
J gene: TRBJ2-6
clone size: many
V gene: TRBV7-2

CDR3 protein: CASSPEFYEQYF
J gene: TRBJ2-7
clone size: many
V gene: TRBV18

CDR3 protein: CASSIRQGSGELFF
J gene: TRBJ2-2
clone size: few
V gene: TRBV19

CDR3 protein: CASSYMSGLAGGGNEQYF
J gene: TRBJ2-7
clone size: once
V gene: TRBV6-5

CDR3 protein: CSAPGWSGTDTQYF
J gene: TRBJ2-3
clone size: few
V gene: TRBV20-1

CDR3 protein: CASSFGGLYEQYF
J gene: TRBJ2-7
clone size: many
V gene: TRBV28

CDR3 protein: CASSPTGTVSSYEQYF
J gene: TRBJ2-7
clone size: NA
V gene: TRBV3-1

CDR3 protein: CSATGLAEIQETQYF
J gene: TRBJ2-5
clone size: few
V gene: TRBV20-1

CDR3 protein: CASSQEGGPYEQYF
J gene: TRBJ2-7
clone size: few
V gene: TRBV3-1

CDR3 protein: CSARATVTDTQYF
J gene: TRBJ2-3
clone size: many
V gene: TRBV20-1

CDR3 protein: CSAAAKAQGPQHF
J gene: TRBJ1-5
clone size: many
V gene: TRBV29-1

CDR3 protein: CASSLGREDSYNEQFF
J gene: TRBJ2-1
clone size: NA
V gene: TRBV7-3

CDR3 protein: CATSRTGLAKNIQYF
J gene: TRBJ2-4
clone size: once
V gene: TRBV15

CDR3 protein: CASTGTSGIEQFF
J gene: TRBJ2-1
clone size: NA
V gene: TRBV12-3/TRBV12-4

CDR3 protein: CASSEQVTKNIQYF
J gene: TRBJ2-4
clone size: many
V gene: TRBV5-1

CDR3 protein: CAISESGQNYGYTF
J gene: TRBJ1-2
clone size: NA
V gene: TRBV10-3

CDR3 protein: CASSQASGTVNEKLFF
J gene: TRBJ1-4
clone size: few
V gene: TRBV3-1

CDR3 protein: CASSQAAFRGDTDTQYF
J gene: TRBJ2-3
clone size: few
V gene: TRBV4-2

CDR3 protein: CATWQGYSTQYF
J gene: TRBJ2-3
clone size: NA
V gene: TRBV6-5

CDR3 protein: CASSVDSGSSTQYF
J gene: TRBJ2-5
clone size: few
V gene: TRBV9

CDR3 protein: CASSSRDMGNEQFF
J gene: TRBJ2-1
clone size: few
V gene: TRBV27

CDR3 protein: CASSIAGEQFF
J gene: TRBJ2-1
clone size: many
V gene: TRBV12-3/TRBV12-4

CDR3 protein: CASRSTGAIKTGELFF
J gene: TRBJ2-2
clone size: NA
V gene: TRBV7-2

CDR3 protein: CASSSPRDLETQYF
J gene: TRBJ2-5
clone size: NA
V gene: TRBV28

CDR3 protein: CASSLRGHGTDTQYF
J gene: TRBJ2-3
clone size: few
V gene: TRBV13

CDR3 protein: CASSASSGRGYNEQFF
J gene: TRBJ2-1
clone size: few
V gene: TRBV9

CDR3 protein: CASSPEVQDQPQHF
J gene: TRBJ1-5
clone size: few
V gene: TRBV18

CDR3 protein: CASSRPDRGYEQFF
J gene: TRBJ2-1
clone size: few
V gene: TRBV2

CDR3 protein: CAIRRTGGNTGELFF
J gene: TRBJ2-2
clone size: few
V gene: TRBV10-3

CDR3 protein: CASSLILTDTQYF
J gene: TRBJ2-3
clone size: few
V gene: TRBV7-3

CDR3 protein: CASSLDVVNQPQHF
J gene: TRBJ1-5
clone size: few
V gene: TRBV12-3/TRBV12-4

CDR3 protein: CASSIGDRGGYEQYF
J gene: TRBJ2-7
clone size: NA
V gene: TRBV19

CDR3 protein: CSMGLAFYNEQFF
J gene: TRBJ2-1
clone size: few
V gene: TRBV29-1

CDR3 protein: CASSQVTIQETQYF
J gene: TRBJ2-5
clone size: NA
V gene: TRBV3-1

CDR3 protein: CASSLVGIIGEKLFF
J gene: TRBJ1-4
clone size: few
V gene: TRBV7-2

CDR3 protein: CASSLWGGNTEAFF
J gene: TRBJ1-1
clone size: NA
V gene: TRBV11-2

CDR3 protein: CASSFWATADTQYF
J gene: TRBJ2-3
clone size: few
V gene: TRBV11-2

CDR3 protein: CASSAQGRNNEQFF
J gene: TRBJ2-1
clone size: NA
V gene: TRBV7-6

CDR3 protein: CASSESYRTGVIWQFF
J gene: TRBJ2-1
clone size: NA
V gene: TRBV10-1

CDR3 protein: CASSFSGTVYGYTF
J gene: TRBJ1-2
clone size: NA
V gene: TRBV7-2

CDR3 protein: CASSVGSPGYTGELFF
J gene: TRBJ2-2
clone size: few
V gene: TRBV9

CDR3 protein: CASTLSTTDTQYF
J gene: TRBJ2-3
clone size: few
V gene: TRBV12-3/TRBV12-4

CDR3 protein: CASSDSVAQYF
J gene: TRBJ2-5
clone size: NA
V gene: TRBV6-4

CDR3 protein: CASKETGLNTEAFF
J gene: TRBJ1-1
clone size: many
V gene: TRBV27

CDR3 protein: CSVTGRSYEQYF
J gene: TRBJ2-7
clone size: few
V gene: TRBV29-1

CDR3 protein: CAISGGRKANYGYTF
J gene: TRBJ1-2
clone size: NA
V gene: TRBV9

CDR3 protein: CASSNKAGGADTQYF
J gene: TRBJ2-3
clone size: NA
V gene: TRBV3-1